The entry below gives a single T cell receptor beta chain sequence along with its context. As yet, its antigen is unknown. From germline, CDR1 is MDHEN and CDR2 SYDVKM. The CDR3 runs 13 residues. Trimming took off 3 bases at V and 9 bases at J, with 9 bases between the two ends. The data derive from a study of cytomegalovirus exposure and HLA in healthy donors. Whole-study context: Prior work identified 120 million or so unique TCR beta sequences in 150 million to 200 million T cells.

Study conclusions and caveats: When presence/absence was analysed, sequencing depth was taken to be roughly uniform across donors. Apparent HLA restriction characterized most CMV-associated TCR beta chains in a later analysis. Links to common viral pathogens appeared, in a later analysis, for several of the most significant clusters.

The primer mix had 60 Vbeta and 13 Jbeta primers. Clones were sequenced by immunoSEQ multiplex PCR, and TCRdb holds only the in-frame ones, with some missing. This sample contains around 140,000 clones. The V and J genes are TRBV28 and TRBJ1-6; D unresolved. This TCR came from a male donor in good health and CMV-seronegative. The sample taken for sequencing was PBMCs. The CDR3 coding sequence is TGTGCCAGCAGTTTGGAGTCCCGTTCACCCCTCCACTTT. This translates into CASSLESRSPLHF.